These T cell receptor beta chains were read from a single sample in a study of T cells in Graves' hyperthyroidism and ophthalmopathy. TCRdb reprocessed the multiplex PCR reads via MiXCR and lists one record per CDR3 protein. The repertoire includes 200,000 to 250,000 distinct CDR3 sequences, 15% to 20% of them detected once, and approximately 46% sits in the top ten. Sequences were obtained from blood. The receptors shown here come from a man aged 50-60 years with Graves' hyperthyroidism. CDR3s include the opening cysteine and the closing phenylalanine or tryptophan. D genes are given only for firm matches. A clone size is listed for some rows: how often the clone was seen (once, few, many), or a class if it is expanded.

J gene	V gene	clone size	D gene	CDR3 DNA	CDR3 protein
TRBJ2-1	TRBV3-1	many	-	TGTGCCAGCAGCCAAGGAGTTGCTAGCATCAATGAGCAGTTCTTC	CASSQGVASINEQFF
TRBJ2-3	TRBV19	-	TRBD2	TGTGCCAGTAGCACTGGGCTAGCGGGAGGGCGGCTCGGAGATACGCAGTATTTT	CASSTGLAGGRLGDTQYF
TRBJ2-7	TRBV11-3	few	TRBD2	TGTGCCAGCAGCTTCGGGGGGGAAAACGAGCAGTACTTC	CASSFGGENEQYF
TRBJ1-1	TRBV6-1	many	-	TGTGCCAGCAGTTCACAGGGTGCTCCTGAAGCTTTCTTT	CASSSQGAPEAFF
TRBJ1-5	TRBV30	many	-	TGTGCCTGGAGTAAGAATTTGGGCAATCAGCCCCAGCATTTT	CAWSKNLGNQPQHF
TRBJ2-1	TRBV7-2	many	TRBD2	TGTGCCAGCAGCTTAAGCCTAGCGGGAGATGAGCAGTTCTTC	CASSLSLAGDEQFF
TRBJ2-3	TRBV2	many	TRBD1	TGTGCCAGCAGCCCGGGACAGACAATCCCGTATTTT	CASSPGQTIPYF
TRBJ2-1	TRBV28	many	-	TGTGCCAGCCAAATCTACGGGTGGAATGAGCAGTTCTTC	CASQIYGWNEQFF
TRBJ2-5	TRBV7-7	-	TRBD1	TGTGCTAGCAGCTGGGGGACAGGGGGCGATTATGCGGAGACCCAGTACTTC	CASSWGTGGDYAETQYF
TRBJ2-2	TRBV6-5	many	-	TGTGCCAGCAGTTACAATAGCCAGGCCGGGGAGCTGTTTTTT	CASSYNSQAGELFF
TRBJ1-2	TRBV6-1	many	-	TGTGCCAGCAGTGAAGATCGACAGGCGGACTACACCTTC	CASSEDRQADYTF
TRBJ2-7	TRBV5-4	-	-	TGTGCCAGCAGCTGGTTGGGTTACGAGCAGTACTTC	CASSWLGYEQYF
TRBJ2-5	TRBV12-3/TRBV12-4	many	TRBD2	TGTGCCAGCAGTTTTCTCCCCGGGGGGTCGGAGACCCAGTACTTC	CASSFLPGGSETQYF
TRBJ2-1	TRBV11-3	many	-	TGTGCCAGCAGCCACCGGGACGCTTACAATGAGCAGTTCTTC	CASSHRDAYNEQFF
TRBJ2-1	TRBV6-1	many	-	TGTGCAAGCAAGAAGAGCTCCTACAATGAGCAGTTCTTC	CASKKSSYNEQFF
TRBJ1-1	TRBV10-3	many	-	TGTGCCATCACTTCACAGGATGAAGACACTGAAGCTTTCTTT	CAITSQDEDTEAFF
TRBJ1-3	TRBV5-4	-	-	TGTGCCAGCAGCTTGGCCTCCCGCGGAAACACCATATATTTT	CASSLASRGNTIYF
TRBJ2-7	TRBV7-2	many	-	TGTGCCAGCAGCTCCCAACTAGGCTACGAGCAGTACTTC	CASSSQLGYEQYF
TRBJ2-5	TRBV11-2	many	TRBD2	TGTGCCAGCAGCTTTACCTTAGGAGCGGGAGGTGAAGAGACCCAGTACTTC	CASSFTLGAGGEETQYF
TRBJ1-6	TRBV27	-	-	TGTGCCAGCAGTTTATTCGGCAGGGTTAATTCACCCCTCCACTTT	CASSLFGRVNSPLHF
TRBJ2-7	TRBV20-1	many	-	TGCAGTGCTAGCCTGACAGTTCACGAGCAGTACTTC	CSASLTVHEQYF
TRBJ1-6	TRBV5-1	-	-	TGCGCCAGCAGCTTGGAGGGAAGTGGCTCACCCCTCCACTTT	CASSLEGSGSPLHF
TRBJ1-2	TRBV6-2/TRBV6-3	few	-	TGTGCCAGCAGGTGGACGGCCCGGGGAGAAGGCTACACCTTC	CASRWTARGEGYTF
TRBJ1-5	TRBV28	-	-	TGTGCCAGCAGTTTACAGGGGCACGGGCCCCAGCATTTT	CASSLQGHGPQHF
TRBJ2-1	TRBV2	many	-	TGTGCCAGCAGTGGTGGGAGCTCCTACAATGAGCAGTTCTTC	CASSGGSSYNEQFF
TRBJ2-3	TRBV2	-	TRBD1	TGTGCCAGCAGTGCAAACAGGGGGGTGGCAGATACGCAGTATTTT	CASSANRGVADTQYF
TRBJ2-7	TRBV7-2	many	-	TGTGCCAGCAGCTCGCAGGGAGGGGGTTACGAGCAGTACTTC	CASSSQGGGYEQYF
TRBJ1-3	TRBV28	few	-	TGTGCCAGCAGTTTTCCTATCGGCCACCCACAGGACTTATCTGGAAACACCATATATTTT	CASSFPIGHPQDLSGNTIYF